The 8 T cell receptor beta chains given below trace back to one sample, sequenced in a study of blood T cell repertoires in COVID-19. Profiled with immunoSEQ multiplex PCR; TCRdb holds only in-frame clones, not every one. The data hold about 52,000 clones, with approximately 80% observed a single time. The sequenced sample was peripheral blood. The source of these receptors is an older man with COVID-19, enrolled during active disease.

V usage is TRBV5-1 and J usage is TRBJ1-1; D ambiguous. CDR1 and CDR2 (germline): SGHRS, YFSETQ. The length of the CDR3 is 12 residues. V dropped 3 bases and J dropped 7 bases, with 10 bases sitting between them. For the CDR3, the DNA is TGCGCCAGCAGCTCCTTTGAGGGTGAAGCTTTCTTT. It encodes CASSSFEGEAFF. The full variable domain, with the rest looked up from reference TRBV5-1 and TRBJ1-1, is KAGVTQTPRYLIKTRGQQVTLSCSPISGHRSVSWYQQTPGQGLQFLFEYFSETQRNKGNFPGRFSGRQFSNSRSEMNVSTLELGDSALYLCASSSFEGEAFFGQGTRLTVV.

The genes are TRBV5-5 and TRBJ1-2, with D maybe TRBD1 (5 bases). This CDR3 region has 13 residues. With 1 base removed from V and 4 bases from J, the gap between germline ends came to 8 bases. In germline, CDR1 is SGHKS, CDR2 YYEKEE (reference sequence). The CDR3 DNA sequence: TGTGCCAGCAGCTTGCAGGGACTCTATGGCTACACCTTC. Amino acids: CASSLQGLYGYTF.

The chain combines TRBV5-1 with TRBJ1-2; D unclear. V lost 0 bases to trimming and J lost 6 bases, with 15 bases between them. This CDR3 region has 15 residues. Germline V gene data show CDR1 as SGHRS and CDR2 as YFSETQ. The CDR3 sequence: CASSLGGTSRHGYTF. In DNA, the CDR3 is TGCGCCAGCAGCTTGGGAGGCACCTCGAGACATGGCTACACCTTC.

The chain carries TRBV5-4 and TRBJ2-1, with a tentative D call TRBD2 (6 bases). Between the trimmed V and J ends, which lost 0 bases and 2 bases, there was a span of 9 bases. CDR1 and CDR2 (germline): SGHNT, YYREEE (reference sequence). The CDR3 runs 15 residues. The CDR3 region is CASSLDTGAYNEQFF. For the CDR3, the DNA is TGTGCCAGCAGCTTGGATACGGGGGCCTACAATGAGCAGTTCTTC.

The chain carries TRBV6-5 and TRBJ1-6; 10 nucleotides agree with TRBD1. The trim removed 6 bases at V and 7 bases at J, leaving 3 bases unmatched. The length of the CDR3 is 14 residues. The germline gives CDR1 MNHEY, CDR2 SVGAGI. The CDR3 DNA reads as TGTGCCAGCAGCTGGGGACAGGGGAATTCACCCCTCCACTTT. It specifies CASSWGQGNSPLHF.

This chain links TRBV4-2 with TRBJ1-1; 8 bases match TRBD1. This CDR3 region has 14 residues. Germline values: CDR1 LGHNA, CDR2 YNFKEQ. The junction had 4 bases not matched to a gene; V was cut back by 0 bases and J by 7 bases. CDR3 residues: CASSQERQGLEAFF. As DNA, the CDR3 is TGTGCCAGCAGCCAAGAGCGACAGGGGCTTGAAGCTTTCTTT.

CDR3 amino acids: CASSAEGDTQYF. As DNA, the CDR3 is TGCGCCAGCAGCGCCGAGGGAGATACGCAGTATTTT. The chain uses TRBV5-1 and TRBJ2-3, with TRBD2 as a possible D gene (5 bases). The CDR3 covers 12 residues. Looked up from germline, CDR1 is SGHRS and CDR2 is YFSETQ. Trimming removed 4 bases at V and 5 bases at J, with 8 bases between.

The chain has TRBV19 and TRBJ1-5, with 8 bases lining up with TRBD1. Germline loops: CDR1 LNHDA, CDR2 SQIVND (reference sequence). The CDR3 is 15 residues long. V gave up 2 bases and J gave up 5 bases; unmatched junction bases: 5. CDR3 DNA sequence: TGTGCCAGTAGTATAAGGTCAGGGGGCGATCAGCCCCAGCATTTT. This codes for CASSIRSGGDQPQHF. The entire variable domain, with the rest obtained from reference TRBV19 and TRBJ1-5, is as follows: DGGITQSPKYLFRKEGQNVTLSCEQNLNHDAMYWYRQDPGQGLRLIYYSQIVNDFQKGDIAEGYSVSREKKESFPLTVTSAQKNPTAFYLCASSIRSGGDQPQHFGDGTRLSIL.